What follows is one TCR beta chain and its context. Its antigen is not identified. Germline loops: CDR1 LNHDA, CDR2 SQIVND (reference sequence). Trimming shortened V by 3 bases and J by 8 bases, and 6 bases separated the two germline ends. The CDR3 loop spans 11 amino acids. Adults of Caucasian background living in Nashville, Tennessee made up all donors. Authors' analysis steps: From ImmunoSEQ came sequences covering only the junction and carrying no quality scores, so filtering differed. Clones were sequenced by immunoSEQ multiplex PCR, and TCRdb holds only the in-frame ones, with some missing. V and J calls and clone size are given by that table; D and trimming were obtained from the DNA. The data show a few hundred thousand clones, approximately 65% seen once. This entry comes from a study of shared clonotypes between healthy human individuals. Study-level findings and limits: Large depth notwithstanding, sorted-subset sequencing proved incomplete by rarefaction.

The sequenced sample was memory CD4+ T cells sorted from blood. Documented subset: CD45RA-negative fraction. The clonotype comes from a man between 25 and 39 years old in good health. The gene calls are TRBV19 and TRBJ2-3; D gene uncertain. The CDR3 here is CASSMGTTQYF. Written as DNA, the CDR3 is TGTGCCAGTAGTATGGGTACTACGCAGTATTTT.